The 17 T cell receptor beta chains in this list originate from one sample, sequenced in a study of control samples from healthy donors and cancer patients. Data came from immunoSEQ multiplex PCR; TCRdb stores just in-frame clones and leaves some out. The sample includes fewer than 60,000 clones, about 95% of them seen just once. The specimen sequenced was blood. The receptor source for this set is a man between 25 and 39 years old in good health.

The V gene is TRBV6-1, the J gene TRBJ1-1, with 10 bases matching TRBD1. CDR1 is MNHNS and CDR2 is SASEGT in the germline V gene. The trim removed 4 bases at V and 6 bases at J, leaving 11 bases unmatched. This CDR3 comprises 16 residues. CDR3 in amino acids: CASSAPGTGVLPEAFF. The CDR3 coding sequence is TGTGCCAGCAGTGCTCCCGGGACAGGGGTCCTCCCTGAAGCTTTCTTT.

The V and J genes are TRBV4-3 and TRBJ2-7; TRBD2 aligns across 10 bases. In germline, CDR1 is LGHNA, CDR2 YSLEER. The J segment lost 3 bases and the V segment lost 7 bases, leaving 21 bases of the junction unmatched. This CDR3 comprises 19 residues. CDR3 in DNA: TGCGCCAGCAAATGGGCCACTAGCGGGACCGTAGGAGGGTACTACGAGCAGTACTTC. It yields the protein CASKWATSGTVGGYYEQYF.

This clone was seen only a few times. The rearrangement links TRBV7-9 to TRBJ2-7, with 8 bases matching TRBD2. Trimming took 5 bases from V and 3 from J; bases not matched to a gene: 9. CDR1 is SEHNR and CDR2 is FQNEAQ in the germline V gene (reference sequence). The CDR3 spans 15 residues. CDR3 protein: CASSLRGSGIYEQYF. The CDR3 bases are TGTGCCAGCAGCCTGCGGGGTAGCGGGATCTACGAGCAGTACTTC.

This CDR3 is CASSTRGRPATEAFF. Here the CDR3 DNA reads TGTGCCAGTAGTACCCGGGGCAGACCCGCCACTGAAGCTTTCTTT. The V and J genes are TRBV19 and TRBJ1-1; D perhaps matches TRBD1 (5 bases). The CDR3 has 15 amino acids. Germline CDR1 and CDR2: LNHDA and SQIVND (reference sequence). V lost 4 bases to trimming and J lost 4 bases, with 16 bases between them.

V is TRBV21-1 and J is TRBJ1-5. TRBV21-1 is a documented pseudogene. CDR3 length: 14 residues. CDR3 in DNA: TGTGCCAGCAGCATAAAGGGCTACAATCAGCCCCAGCATTTT. Protein product: CASSIKGYNQPQHF.

This clone was seen only once. CDR3 DNA: TGTGCCAGCCGGGGGGAGACAGGGGTAACCTACGAGCAGTACTTC. This sequence encodes CASRGETGVTYEQYF. The J gene is TRBJ2-7, the V gene TRBV21-1; the table assigns TRBD1, which was not confirmed against the DNA. TRBV21-1 represents a pseudogene. This CDR3 spans 15 amino acids.

This chain connects TRBV4-1 to TRBJ2-6; D uncertain. Trimming removed 1 base from V and 0 bases from J, with 7 bases in between. Germline V lookup: CDR1 MGHRA, CDR2 YSYEKL. The CDR3 contains 16 residues. Here the CDR3 reads CASSQVPNSGANVLTF. The DNA of the CDR3 is TGCGCCAGCAGCCAAGTTCCGAACTCTGGGGCCAACGTCCTGACTTTC.

The CDR3 reads CASSLVRNEKLFF. CDR3 sequence (DNA): TGTGCCAGCAGTTTGGTTCGTAATGAAAAACTGTTTTTT. The V and J genes are TRBV12-3 or TRBV12-4 and TRBJ1-4; D ambiguous. CDR3 length: 13 residues. Trimming stripped 3 bases from V and 4 bases from J, with 6 bases between.

V gene TRBV9 combines with J gene TRBJ1-6, with 9 bases aligning to TRBD1. After removal of 3 bases from V and 10 bases from J, the junction contained 5 bases not matched to a gene. The CDR3 runs 14 residues. Germline V gives CDR1 SGDLS, CDR2 YYNGEE. For the CDR3, the DNA is TGTGCCAGCAGCGATGACAGGGGGGGCTCACCCCTCCACTTT. It encodes CASSDDRGGSPLHF. Looking up the rest from reference TRBV9 and TRBJ1-6 gives the full variable domain: DSGVTQTPKHLITATGQRVTLRCSPRSGDLSVYWYQQSLDQGLQFLIQYYNGEERAKGNILERFSAQQFPDLHSELNLSSLELGDSALYFCASSDDRGGSPLHFGNGTRLTVT.

The genes are TRBV27 and TRBJ2-1; TRBD2 matches 10 bases. This CDR3 contains 16 residues. V shed 3 bases, J shed 7 bases, and the junction held 9 bases outside the gene matches. Germline V lookup: CDR1 MNHEY, CDR2 SMNVEV (reference sequence). The CDR3 bases are TGTGCCAGCAGTTTCGGGGCCAGCGGGAGGGGGAATGAGCAGTTCTTC. Translation: CASSFGASGRGNEQFF.

The chain recombines TRBV30 with TRBJ2-1, with TRBD2 identical over 11 bases. The CDR3 length is 15 residues. V lost 2 bases to trimming and J lost 7 bases; unmatched junction nucleotides: 7. Germline V gene lookup returns CDR1 GTSNPN and CDR2 SVGIG (reference sequence). Here the CDR3 DNA reads TGTGCCTGGAGTCCCACTAGCGGGAGTCGGAATGAGCAGTTCTTC. Residues: CAWSPTSGSRNEQFF.

The chain combines TRBV4-1 with TRBJ1-2, with D possibly being TRBD1 (6 bases). CDR3 length: 14 amino acids. With 1 base removed from V and 8 bases from J, the gap between germline ends came to 14 bases. CDR1 and CDR2 (germline): MGHRA, YSYEKL. The CDR3: CASSQVFRGGGYTF. The DNA for the CDR3 is TGCGCCAGCAGCCAAGTTTTCAGGGGAGGAGGCTACACCTTC.

This chain joins TRBV12-5 and TRBJ1-1, with D uncertain. Germline assignment: CDR1 LGHNT and CDR2 FRNRAP. The CDR3 runs to 14 residues. V lost 0 bases and J lost 1, with 6 bases in between. The CDR3 nucleotides read TGTGCTAGTGGTTTGGTAGGATCGAACACTGAAGCTTTCTTT. Translated: CASGLVGSNTEAFF.

This rearrangement joins TRBV5-1 to TRBJ2-5; D is perhaps TRBD2 (5 bases). This CDR3 has 14 amino acids. Trimming took 4 bases from V and 3 from J, leaving 13 bases between them. Germline values: CDR1 SGHRS, CDR2 YFSETQ. DNA for the CDR3: TGCGCCAGCAGCCCGGGCGGGTTAGAAGAGACCCAGTACTTC. Encoded protein: CASSPGGLEETQYF.

The count of this clone is one. V is TRBV4-1 and J is TRBJ2-2; 9 bases are a match to TRBD2. Trimming cost V 0 bases and J 0 bases; bases outside gene matches: 5. In germline, CDR1 is MGHRA, CDR2 YSYEKL. The length of the CDR3 is 18 residues. CDR3 in DNA: TGCGCCAGCAGCCAAGATGCTCGCGGGAGGGCGAACACCGGGGAGCTGTTTTTT. It translates to CASSQDARGRANTGELFF.

The CDR3 loop reads CASNIYGSQPQHF. Written as DNA, the CDR3 is TGTGCCAGCAACATCTACGGAAGTCAGCCCCAGCATTTT. The chain carries TRBV28 and TRBJ1-5; D is unresolved. Germline assignment: CDR1 MDHEN and CDR2 SYDVKM. V lost 7 bases and J 6 bases, leaving 13 bases between the germline ends. The CDR3 runs to 13 residues.

The chain recombines TRBV28 with TRBJ2-7; D is unresolved. Germline values: CDR1 MDHEN, CDR2 SYDVKM. Trimming cost V 5 bases and J 4 bases, with 12 bases left between them. The CDR3 spans 13 residues. CDR3 protein: CASSRSMRYEQYF. As DNA, the CDR3 is TGTGCCAGCAGTCGATCGATGAGGTACGAGCAGTACTTC.